The 11 T cell receptor beta chains reported below all come from one sample, sequenced in a study of PD-1 blockade in mismatch repair-deficient tumors (dated by TCRdb to 2015 to 2018). The library relied on the immunoSEQ multiplex PCR assay. The table was pulled from immuneACCESS by TCRdb, which kept in-frame rearrangements only. Such tables lose some clones; where checked, under half of the loss comes from unresolved V genes, and the rest has no known cause. The sample has about 100,000 clones on record, 82% of them singletons. The biggest ten clones account for 6.3% of the sample. The sequenced sample was peripheral blood, obtained approximately 35 weeks after starting pembrolizumab. These receptors were obtained from an adult with mismatch repair-deficient cancer.

A few counts support this clone. The chain carries TRBV5-5 and TRBJ1-1; no firm D call. Germline V gene lookup returns CDR1 SGHKS and CDR2 YYEKEE (reference sequence). This CDR3 is built from 13 residues. The germline V and J ends were trimmed by 1 base and 0 bases, with 4 bases remaining between them. Here the CDR3 reads CASSLSLNTEAFF. In DNA form, the CDR3 reads TGTGCCAGCAGCTTGTCATTGAACACTGAAGCTTTCTTT.

The chain is built from TRBV18 and TRBJ2-7; no firm D call. The length of the CDR3 is 14 residues. The V and J ends lost 5 bases and 0 bases respectively, with 11 bases between them. Germline assignment: CDR1 KGHSH and CDR2 LQKENI. The CDR3 DNA sequence: TGTGCCAGCTCAGAGCCGACCGGCTCCTACGAGCAGTACTTC. This sequence encodes CASSEPTGSYEQYF.

The CDR3 is CSGGVRSWETQYF. The CDR3 bases are TGCAGCGGCGGGGTTAGGAGTTGGGAGACCCAGTACTTC. The V gene is TRBV29-1, the J gene TRBJ2-5; possibly TRBD2 for D (6 bases). V was clipped by 7 bases and J by 5 bases, with 17 bases between them. The germline V gene encodes CDR1 SQVTM and CDR2 ANQGSEA. The CDR3 sequence is 13 residues long.

This chain uses TRBV28 with TRBJ2-7; D gene ambiguous. V lost 3 bases and J 4 bases, leaving 7 bases between the germline ends. The CDR3 covers 12 residues. CDR1 and CDR2 (germline): MDHEN, SYDVKM. DNA for the CDR3: TGTGCCAGCAGTTTGAATATTTACGAGCAGTACTTC. Its protein is CASSLNIYEQYF.

The chain combines TRBV10-2 with TRBJ2-5; D is possibly TRBD1 or TRBD2 (5 bases each). Germline CDR1 is WSHSY and CDR2 is SAAADI. The CDR3 consists of 15 residues. V was pared by 6 bases and J by 7 bases, with 21 bases between. The CDR3 DNA reads as TGCGCCAGCAGACCCCGGGACGGCCGATTAGGGACCCAGTACTTC. Translation: CASRPRDGRLGTQYF.

The rearrangement joins TRBV14 to TRBJ2-5; possibly TRBD2 for D (5 bases). The V end was cut by 1 base, the J end by 5 bases, with 14 bases between. Germline CDR1 is SGHDN and CDR2 is FVKESK. This CDR3 has 15 amino acids. The CDR3 DNA reads TGTGCCAGCAGCCAAGTATCTAGCCGATGGGAGACCCAGTACTTC. The encoded protein is CASSQVSSRWETQYF.

The chain joins TRBV21-1 to TRBJ2-1. TRBV21-1 constitutes a pseudogene. This CDR3 contains 17 residues. CDR3 in DNA: TGTGCCAGCAGCAAAGATTCTGAACCCACTCAAGACGATGAGCAGTTCTTC. Its protein is CASSKDSEPTQDDEQFF.

The V call is TRBV6-5, the J call TRBJ2-7; 7 bases fit TRBD1. Germline CDR1 MNHEY, CDR2 SVGAGI. With 4 bases clipped from V and 3 bases from J, the junction kept 9 bases outside the gene matches. The CDR3 contains 15 residues. The chain's CDR3 is CASSSAGTAYYEQYF. CDR3 in DNA: TGTGCCAGCAGTTCGGCCGGGACAGCTTACTACGAGCAGTACTTC.

The chain couples TRBV11-2 to TRBJ2-1, with D hard to call. Germline lookup yields CDR1 SGHAT and CDR2 FQNNGV. V was clipped by 1 base and J by 7 bases, with 11 bases between them. The CDR3 sequence is 14 residues long. CDR3 residues: CASSLGRGANEQFF. As DNA, the CDR3 is TGTGCCAGCAGCTTAGGCCGAGGAGCAAATGAGCAGTTCTTC.

This clone showed up just a few times. This chain uses TRBV4-1 with TRBJ2-3; 11 nucleotides agree with TRBD2. The CDR3 is 15 amino acids. In germline, CDR1 is MGHRA, CDR2 YSYEKL. Unmatched junction bases numbered 3, after V lost 3 bases and J lost 4 bases. CDR3 protein: CASSHPTSGADTQYF. The CDR3 DNA reads as TGCGCCAGCAGCCACCCGACTAGCGGGGCAGATACGCAGTATTTT.

The gene calls are TRBV19 and TRBJ2-7; 14 bases fit TRBD2. V gave up 6 bases and J gave up 3 bases; unmatched junction bases: 1. Germline V gene sequence: CDR1 LNHDA, CDR2 SQIVND (reference sequence). This CDR3 has 14 amino acids. In DNA form, the CDR3 reads TGTGCCAGTAGAGGGACTAGCGGGAGCTACGAGCAGTACTTC. The encoded protein is CASRGTSGSYEQYF.